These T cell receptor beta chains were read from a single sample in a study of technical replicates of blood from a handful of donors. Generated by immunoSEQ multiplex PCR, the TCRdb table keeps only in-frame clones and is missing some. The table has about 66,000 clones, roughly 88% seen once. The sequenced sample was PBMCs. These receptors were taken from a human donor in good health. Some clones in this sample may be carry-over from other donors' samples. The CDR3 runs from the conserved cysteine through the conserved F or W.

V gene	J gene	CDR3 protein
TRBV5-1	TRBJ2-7	CASRARGAAGEQYF
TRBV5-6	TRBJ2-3	CASSTAGGTDTQYF
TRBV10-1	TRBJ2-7	CASSDSGTGGEQYF
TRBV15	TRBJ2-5	CATGTWGGKTQYF
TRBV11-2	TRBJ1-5	CASSSDRNNQPQHF
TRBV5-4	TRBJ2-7	CASSVGGPSGTSSSYEQYF
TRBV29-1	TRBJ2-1	CSVAGLLWTHEQFF
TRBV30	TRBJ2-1	CAWSTLAGRASSYNEQFF
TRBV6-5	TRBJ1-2	CASSYRDRVYGYTF
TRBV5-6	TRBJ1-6	CASSHPGGGSPLHF
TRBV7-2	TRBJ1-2	CASSAHTGTANYGYTF
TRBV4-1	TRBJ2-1	CASSQTGTSGFVYEQFF
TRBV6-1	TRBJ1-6	CASSFTGGGNSPLHF
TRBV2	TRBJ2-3	CASSVTSGYTDTQYF
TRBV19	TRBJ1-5	CAISQDKGNQPQHF
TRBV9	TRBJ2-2	CASSVVSTGELFF